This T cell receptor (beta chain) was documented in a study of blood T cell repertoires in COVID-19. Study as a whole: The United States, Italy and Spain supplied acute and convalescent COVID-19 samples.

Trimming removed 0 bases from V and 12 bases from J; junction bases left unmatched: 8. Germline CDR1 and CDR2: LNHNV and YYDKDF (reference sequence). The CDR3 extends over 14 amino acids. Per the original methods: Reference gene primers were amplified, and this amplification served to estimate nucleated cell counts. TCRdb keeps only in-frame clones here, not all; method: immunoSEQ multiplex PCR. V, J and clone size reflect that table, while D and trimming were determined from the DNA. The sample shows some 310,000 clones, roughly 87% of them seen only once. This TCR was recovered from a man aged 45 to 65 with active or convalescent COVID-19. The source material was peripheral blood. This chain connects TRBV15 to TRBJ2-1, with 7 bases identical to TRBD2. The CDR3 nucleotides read TGTGCCACCAGCAGAGATTCTACGGGGGGTGGGCAGTTCTTC. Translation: CATSRDSTGGGQFF.